One sample yielded the 21 T cell receptor beta chains listed below, sequenced in a study of blood T cell repertoires in COVID-19. Sequenced by immunoSEQ multiplex PCR; TCRdb stores in-frame clones only, minus some. The sample includes approximately 100,000 clones, 85% to 95% of them seen just once. The sequencing input was peripheral blood. The receptors were gathered from a man in his fifties or sixties with active COVID-19.

V usage is TRBV24-1 and J usage is TRBJ2-3; 16 bases match TRBD2. J lost 5 bases, V lost 2 bases, and 6 bases had no gene match. This CDR3 spans 18 amino acids. Germline CDR1 and CDR2: KGHDR and SFDVKD. This CDR3 is CATSDSGLAGGPRDTQYF. The CDR3 DNA sequence: TGTGCCACCAGTGATTCGGGACTAGCGGGAGGGCCGAGAGATACGCAGTATTTT.

This chain connects TRBV6-1 to TRBJ2-5, with TRBD2 matching over 7 bases. This CDR3 comprises 16 residues. Germline-derived CDR1 and CDR2 are MNHNS and SASEGT. V shed 3 bases and J 4 bases; nucleotides not matched to a gene: 11. CDR3 nucleotides: TGTGCCAGCAGTGATGGTGGGCGGGAGCGTTCAGAGACCCAGTACTTC. Translated, it gives CASSDGGRERSETQYF.

Within the sample, this clone is medium-sized. The V and J genes are TRBV5-5 and TRBJ2-3; unclear D gene. The germline CDR1 and CDR2 sequences are SGHKS and YYEKEE (reference sequence). Trimming shortened V by 1 base and J by 0 bases, and 9 bases separated the two germline ends. The CDR3 has 15 residues. The CDR3 coding sequence is TGTGCCAGCAGCTTGCAGGCCCGAAGCACAGATACGCAGTATTTT. Translation gives CASSLQARSTDTQYF.

The CDR3 bases are TGTGCCATCAGTGAAACACTAGTCACAGATACGCAGTATTTT. Its protein product is CAISETLVTDTQYF. The rearrangement uses TRBV10-3 and TRBJ2-3; weak D call: TRBD2 (5 bases). Germline V gene lookup returns CDR1 ENHRY and CDR2 SYGVKD. The CDR3 length is 14 residues. Trimming pared 3 bases from V and 2 bases from J, leaving 9 bases between.

The chain carries TRBV10-3 and TRBJ2-3; no firm D call. CDR1 is ENHRY and CDR2 is SYGVKD in the germline V gene. CDR3 length: 17 amino acids. Between the trimmed V and J ends, which lost 0 bases and 5 bases, there was a span of 18 bases. The DNA for the CDR3 is TGTGCCATCAGTGAGTCACAACTACTGAATTCGCAAGATACGCAGTATTTT. As protein: CAISESQLLNSQDTQYF.

The rearrangement links TRBV27 to TRBJ2-1, with 15 bases lining up with TRBD2. The CDR3 extends over 16 amino acids. CDR1 and CDR2 from the germline V gene are MNHEY and SMNVEV (reference sequence). J was trimmed by 9 bases and V by 5 bases; bases with no gene match: 8. CDR3 protein: CASSPSGLAGGVEQFF. The CDR3 nucleotides read TGTGCCAGCAGTCCGTCGGGACTAGCGGGAGGCGTTGAGCAGTTCTTC.

The gene calls are TRBV19 and TRBJ1-4; perhaps TRBD1 as D (5 bases). Germline V gives CDR1 LNHDA, CDR2 SQIVND (reference sequence). The V gene lost 3 bases and the J gene lost 3 bases, with 8 bases spanning the gap. The CDR3 contains 14 residues. This CDR3 reads CASSITGSNEKLFF. CDR3 bases: TGTGCCAGTAGTATTACAGGTTCTAATGAAAAACTGTTTTTT.

Worth noting for this clone: An end of the junction differs from the germline gene, which may be a read error. The chain recombines TRBV6-5 with TRBJ1-1, with D maybe TRBD1 (6 bases). CDR1 MNHEY and CDR2 SVGAGI come from the germline V gene. The CDR3 loop spans 15 amino acids. The CDR3 DNA sequence: TGTGCAAGCAGGGGTTCGAGGAATTCGGACACTGAAGCTTTCTTT. Its protein is CASRGSRNSDTEAFF.

This clone was counted a single time. The chain couples TRBV9 to TRBJ1-2; 7 bases are shared with TRBD1. V lost 4 bases and J lost 8; bases outside the gene matches: 11. The CDR3 has 14 residues. The germline V gene encodes CDR1 SGDLS and CDR2 YYNGEE. CDR3 coding DNA: TGTGCCAGCAGCACGGGGACAGCCGAGCGGGGCTACACCTTC. Its translation is CASSTGTAERGYTF. The full variable domain, with the rest looked up from reference TRBV9 and TRBJ1-2, is DSGVTQTPKHLITATGQRVTLRCSPRSGDLSVYWYQQSLDQGLQFLIQYYNGEERAKGNILERFSAQQFPDLHSELNLSSLELGDSALYFCASSTGTAERGYTFGSGTRLTVV.

The chain employs TRBV5-1 and TRBJ2-7; TRBD1 matches at 7 bases. Trimming at V came to 0 bases and at J to 2 bases, leaving 5 bases not matched to a gene. The CDR3 runs 15 residues. Germline V CDR1 and CDR2: SGHRS, YFSETQ. The CDR3 nucleotides read TGCGCCAGCAGCTTGGCCCCGGGACAGACCTACGAGCAGTACTTC. Amino acids: CASSLAPGQTYEQYF.

The chain is built from TRBV7-6 and TRBJ2-1; possible D gene TRBD2, 5 bases. The CDR3 covers 15 residues. Trimming removed 4 bases at V and 4 bases at J, with 14 bases between. Germline values: CDR1 SGHVS, CDR2 FNYEAQ. The CDR3 here is CASSSVGGHYNEQFF. The CDR3 DNA follows: TGTGCCAGCAGCTCAGTGGGCGGGCATTACAATGAGCAGTTCTTC.

The genes are TRBV10-3 and TRBJ2-2; 7 bases align to TRBD2. J was trimmed by 4 bases and V by 3 bases; bases with no gene match: 11. CDR3 size: 17 residues. Germline V gene data show CDR1 as ENHRY and CDR2 as SYGVKD. In DNA form, the CDR3 reads TGTGCCATCAGTGATGGCTCTGGCGGGAGCCCCACCGGGGAGCTGTTTTTT. This translates into CAISDGSGGSPTGELFF.

The V call is TRBV6-6, the J call TRBJ1-6; 8 nucleotides match TRBD1. The germline V gene encodes CDR1 MNHNY and CDR2 SVGAGI (reference sequence). V shed 10 bases and J 10 bases; nucleotides not matched to a gene: 12. This CDR3 has 14 residues. The CDR3, as DNA: TGTGCCATACCTTCAGGGGGCCGAGGGTCACCCCTCCACTTT. Translation gives CAIPSGGRGSPLHF.

The chain recombines TRBV5-1 with TRBJ2-5; D possibly corresponds to TRBD2 (6 bases). CDR3 length equals 13 residues. CDR1 and CDR2 (germline): SGHRS, YFSETQ. The germline V and J ends were trimmed by 4 bases and 2 bases, with 9 bases remaining between them. CDR3 residues: CASSAGMQETQYF. For the CDR3, the DNA is TGCGCCAGCAGCGCGGGAATGCAAGAGACCCAGTACTTC. Together with reference TRBV5-1 and TRBJ2-5, the CDR3 gives the full variable domain: KAGVTQTPRYLIKTRGQQVTLSCSPISGHRSVSWYQQTPGQGLQFLFEYFSETQRNKGNFPGRFSGRQFSNSRSEMNVSTLELGDSALYLCASSAGMQETQYFGPGTRLLVL.

This clone is a singleton in its sample. The CDR3: CASSVGDMIYEQYF. The CDR3 DNA reads TGTGCCAGCAGCGTAGGGGACATGATCTACGAGCAGTACTTC. V usage is TRBV9 and J usage is TRBJ2-7; TRBD1 is a possible D gene (6 bases). The CDR3 has 14 amino acids. Trimming stripped 0 bases from V and 3 bases from J, with 10 bases between. The germline CDR1 and CDR2 sequences are SGDLS and YYNGEE.

The V and J genes are TRBV15 and TRBJ2-2, with TRBD1 identical over 7 bases. This CDR3 spans 15 amino acids. V was clipped by 4 bases and J by 4 bases; unmatched bases: 6. Germline V gene lookup returns CDR1 LNHNV and CDR2 YYDKDF (reference sequence). In DNA, the CDR3 is TGTGCCACCAGCACCCGGGACAGACGCACCGGGGAGCTGTTTTTT. This encodes CATSTRDRRTGELFF.

The chain uses TRBV7-6 and TRBJ1-6; 7 nucleotides line up with TRBD1. The germline V gene encodes CDR1 SGHVS and CDR2 FNYEAQ. This CDR3 spans 15 amino acids. After removal of 1 base from V and 8 bases from J, the junction contained 5 bases not matched to a gene. The CDR3, as DNA: TGTGCCAGCAGCTTAGGGACAGGTTGGGATTCACCCCTCCACTTT. It encodes CASSLGTGWDSPLHF.

The V and J genes are TRBV7-2 and TRBJ1-2, with D unresolved. The CDR3 contains 16 residues. The V end was cut by 6 bases, the J end by 8 bases, with 25 bases between. CDR1 is SGHTA, CDR2 FQGNSA, per germline. CDR3 protein: CASRSGGSAGGGGYTF. CDR3 nucleotide sequence: TGTGCCAGCAGATCCGGAGGGTCGGCGGGAGGAGGCGGCTACACCTTC. Based on the CDR3 plus reference TRBV7-2 and TRBJ1-2, the full variable domain is GAGVSQSPSNKVTEKGKDVELRCDPISGHTALYWYRQSLGQGLEFLIYFQGNSAPDKSGLPSDRFSAERTGGSVSTLTIQRTQQEDSAVYLCASRSGGSAGGGGYTFGSGTRLTVV.

The chain couples TRBV6-2 or TRBV6-3 to TRBJ2-5, with D tentatively TRBD2 (6 bases). CDR1 is MNHEY and CDR2 is SVGEGT in the germline V gene. V gave up 5 bases and J gave up 2 bases, with 12 bases separating them. This CDR3 has 14 amino acids. DNA for the CDR3: TGTGCCAGCAGTCCGACTAGGACTCAAGAGACCCAGTACTTC. Protein product: CASSPTRTQETQYF.

V usage is TRBV19 and J usage is TRBJ2-2, with 8 bases identical to TRBD1. Trimming removed 6 bases from V and 5 bases from J; junction bases left unmatched: 8. Germline lookup yields CDR1 LNHDA and CDR2 SQIVND (reference sequence). CDR3 length: 15 amino acids. CDR3 DNA: TGTGCCAGTAGCCTCGGACAGGGAGAAACCGGGGAGCTGTTTTTT. It specifies CASSLGQGETGELFF.

This chain uses TRBV5-5 with TRBJ1-4, with TRBD1 matching over 8 bases. The CDR3 consists of 15 residues. The germline CDR1 and CDR2 sequences are SGHKS and YYEKEE (reference sequence). Trimming removed 0 bases from V and 7 bases from J; junction bases left unmatched: 5. DNA of the CDR3: TGTGCCAGCAGCTTGGGGCAGGGGGCAGGTGAAAAACTGTTTTTT. Its protein is CASSLGQGAGEKLFF.